This T cell receptor (beta chain) was captured by sequencing in a study of T cell responses to AZD1222 COVID-19 vaccine. This clone was seen once. Sequencing was performed with immunoSEQ multiplex PCR; in TCRdb, only in-frame clones are kept and a portion is missing. Among around 28,000 clones listed, roughly 78% were seen once. The V end was cut by 7 bases, the J end by 2 bases, with 8 bases between. The CDR3 length is 12 residues. Germline CDR1 reads SNHLY; CDR2 reads FYNNEI. The source material was peripheral blood, sampled on day 0 of AZD1222 vaccination. The TCR was taken from an adult in good health. This chain connects TRBV2 to TRBJ1-1; no clear D gene. CDR3 nucleotides: TGTGCCAGCATGCGGATTAACACTGAAGCTTTCTTT. This translates into CASMRINTEAFF. The full variable domain, rest sourced from reference TRBV2 and TRBJ1-1, is EPEVTQTPSHQVTQMGQEVILRCVPISNHLYFYWYRQILGQKVEFLVSFYNNEISEKSEIFDDQFSVERPDGSNFTLKIRSTKLEDSAMYFCASMRINTEAFFGQGTRLTVV.